The 32 T cell receptor beta chains listed next were all sequenced from one sample in a study of blood T cell repertoires in COVID-19. Measured with immunoSEQ multiplex PCR; TCRdb has only the in-frame clones, and not every one. The table lists about 160,000 clones, more than 75% of them singletons. The sample comprised peripheral blood. The receptors shown here come from a man aged 35-49 years with acute or convalescent COVID-19.

J is TRBJ1-5 and V is TRBV6-5, with D maybe TRBD1 (6 bases). Trimming removed 2 bases from V and 5 bases from J, with 10 bases in between. Germline CDR1 is MNHEY and CDR2 is SVGAGI. This CDR3 is built from 14 residues. CDR3 bases: TGTGCCAGCAGTTACGGTCCAGGGGATCAGCCCCAGCATTTT. Translation: CASSYGPGDQPQHF.

The chain has TRBV6-1 and TRBJ2-1; D not certain. Per germline, CDR1 MNHNS and CDR2 SASEGT. The CDR3 runs to 11 residues. The V and J ends lost 3 bases and 9 bases respectively, with 6 bases between them. CDR3 residues: CASSERPEQFF. The CDR3, as DNA: TGTGCCAGCAGTGAGCGGCCTGAGCAGTTCTTC.

The chain employs TRBV24-1 and TRBJ1-1, with TRBD1 matching over 7 bases. The CDR3 contains 15 residues. Germline V gives CDR1 KGHDR, CDR2 SFDVKD. The V gene end was trimmed by 4 bases and the J gene end by 1 base; junction bases not matched to a gene: 5. The CDR3 DNA is TGTGCCACCAGTGACAAACAGGGGAAGAACACTGAAGCTTTCTTT. Encoded protein: CATSDKQGKNTEAFF.

J is TRBJ1-2 and V is TRBV6-2 or TRBV6-3; 7 bases map to TRBD1. With V trimmed by 2 bases and J by 4 bases, 4 bases remained unmatched. CDR1 is MNHEY and CDR2 is SVGEGT in the germline V gene. The CDR3 consists of 14 residues. The CDR3 protein is CASSYADRTYGYTF. As DNA, the CDR3 is TGTGCCAGCAGTTACGCGGACAGGACCTATGGCTACACCTTC.

Concerning this clone itself: Other DNA sequences in this specimen translate into the identical CDR3. This chain joins TRBV11-3 and TRBJ1-1, with TRBD1 identical over 7 bases. V shed 5 bases and J 0 bases; nucleotides not matched to a gene: 6. CDR3 length: 15 amino acids. CDR1 SGHNT and CDR2 YENEEA come from the germline V gene. The DNA for the CDR3 is TGTGCCAGCAGCCTCGGAACAGGGGTGAACACTGAAGCTTTCTTT. This encodes CASSLGTGVNTEAFF.

The genes are TRBV29-1 and TRBJ2-7; D is unclear. CDR3 size: 11 residues. V shed 3 bases and J shed 6 bases, with 9 bases lying between them. Germline values: CDR1 SQVTM, CDR2 ANQGSEA. The chain's CDR3 is CSVEKWSEQYF. DNA for the CDR3: TGCAGCGTTGAGAAGTGGAGCGAGCAGTACTTC.

The chain employs TRBV5-1 and TRBJ1-2; D perhaps matches TRBD1 (5 bases). Germline V CDR1 and CDR2: SGHRS, YFSETQ. The CDR3 has 11 amino acids. V lost 5 bases and J lost 8, with 10 bases in between. The CDR3 nucleotides read TGCGCCAGCAGTAACCCAGGGGGCTACACCTTC. Translated: CASSNPGGYTF.

In DNA form, the CDR3 reads TGCGCCAGCAGCCACGGACAGGCCTCTGGAAACACCATATATTTT. The encoded protein is CASSHGQASGNTIYF. This sequence joins TRBV5-1 and TRBJ1-3, with 7 bases fitting TRBD1. The CDR3 runs 15 residues. The junction had 4 bases not matched to a gene; V was cut back by 4 bases and J by 0 bases. The germline V gene has CDR1 SGHRS and CDR2 YFSETQ.

The V call is TRBV7-2, the J call TRBJ1-2, with 8 bases matching TRBD1. The CDR3 contains 15 residues. V was clipped by 1 base and J by 8 bases; unmatched bases: 9. CDR1 is SGHTA and CDR2 is FQGNSA in the germline V gene. The CDR3 nucleotides read TGTGCCAGCAGCTTAGGACCCTACAGGGGGATGGGCTACACCTTC. It codes for CASSLGPYRGMGYTF.

The chain employs TRBV15 and TRBJ2-5; the match to TRBD1 covers 8 bases. Germline CDR1 reads LNHNV; CDR2 reads YYDKDF (reference sequence). V lost 9 bases and J lost 4; bases outside the gene matches: 4. The CDR3 is 12 amino acids. CDR3 loop: CATSDRGETQYF. The DNA of the CDR3 is TGTGCCACGAGCGACAGGGGAGAGACCCAGTACTTC.

V and J are TRBV7-3 and TRBJ2-3, with TRBD2 matching over 8 bases. CDR3 length: 15 amino acids. CDR1 SGHTA and CDR2 FQGTGA come from the germline V gene. V lost 4 bases to trimming and J lost 2 bases; unmatched junction nucleotides: 5. DNA for the CDR3: TGTGCCAGCAGCTCCCAGGGACTAGTCACAGATACGCAGTATTTT. This encodes CASSSQGLVTDTQYF.

The rearrangement uses TRBV11-1 and TRBJ2-7; tentatively, D is TRBD2 (7 bases). V gave up 1 base and J gave up 3 bases, with 10 bases separating them. The CDR3 length is 14 residues. Germline CDR1 SGHAT, CDR2 FQDESV (reference sequence). The CDR3 DNA follows: TGTGCCAGCAGCTTAGGGGGGGGCCGCTACGAGCAGTACTTC. This codes for CASSLGGGRYEQYF.

V gene TRBV3-1 (or the pseudogene TRBV3-2) combines with J gene TRBJ2-7; 9 nucleotides match TRBD2. The length of the CDR3 is 15 residues. V was clipped by 4 bases and J by 0 bases; unmatched bases: 4. Germline CDR1 LGHDT, CDR2 YNNKEL (reference sequence). In DNA, the CDR3 is TGTGCCAGCAGCCCAAGCGGGGGGAGCTCCTACGAGCAGTACTTC. Translated: CASSPSGGSSYEQYF.

This chain connects TRBV5-6 to TRBJ1-2; possibly TRBD1 for D (5 bases). The CDR3 loop spans 13 amino acids. The V and J ends lost 2 bases and 7 bases respectively, with 12 bases between them. In germline, CDR1 is SGHDT, CDR2 YYEEEE. CDR3 nucleotides: TGTGCCAGCAGCTTCTTGGGGGGAGGTGGCTACACCTTC. Translated, it gives CASSFLGGGGYTF.

The table lists this clone with a count of one. The genes are TRBV14 and TRBJ1-2, with D hard to call. V lost 3 bases and J lost 3, with 8 bases in between. The CDR3 totals 13 residues. Per germline, CDR1 SGHDN and CDR2 FVKESK. The CDR3 coding sequence is TGTGCCAGCAGCCAGCAGTTGGACTATGGCTACACCTTC. This sequence encodes CASSQQLDYGYTF.

The V gene is TRBV3-1 (or the pseudogene TRBV3-2), the J gene TRBJ1-5; a weak D match, TRBD1 (6 bases). Trimming stripped 1 base from V and 2 bases from J, with 9 bases between. Germline CDR1 is LGHDT and CDR2 is YNNKEL (reference sequence). The CDR3 runs to 15 residues. The CDR3 coding sequence is TGTGCCAGCAGCCAAGCAGGGGCGGGCAATCAGCCCCAGCATTTT. Its translation: CASSQAGAGNQPQHF.

The genes are TRBV6-5 and TRBJ2-7; TRBD1 is a possible D gene (5 bases). Between the trimmed V and J ends, which lost 4 bases and 4 bases, there was a span of 14 bases. Germline CDR1 reads MNHEY; CDR2 reads SVGAGI. CDR3 length equals 14 residues. The CDR3 bases are TGTGCCAGCAGTTCCCCCGACAGTTCTTACGAGCAGTACTTC. Protein: CASSSPDSSYEQYF.

This chain connects TRBV14 to TRBJ2-1, with a possible D match to TRBD1 (5 bases). Between the trimmed V and J ends, which lost 7 bases and 0 bases, there was a span of 13 bases. CDR1 is SGHDN and CDR2 is FVKESK in the germline V gene. The CDR3 extends over 15 amino acids. The CDR3 nucleotides read TGTGCCAGCACCAAAATGGACACCTCCTACAATGAGCAGTTCTTC. Translating it yields CASTKMDTSYNEQFF.

The CDR3 coding sequence is TGTGCCAGCAGCTCCATCGGAGCCAACTATGGCTACACCTTC. Translating it yields CASSSIGANYGYTF. The V call is TRBV7-9, the J call TRBJ1-2; D gene ambiguous. Germline assignment: CDR1 SEHNR and CDR2 FQNEAQ (reference sequence). V was pared by 4 bases and J by 2 bases, with 11 bases between. The CDR3 contains 14 residues.

The chain employs TRBV11-2 and TRBJ1-1; D is perhaps TRBD1 (5 bases). The V gene lost 1 base and the J gene lost 4 bases, with 16 bases spanning the gap. In germline, CDR1 is SGHAT, CDR2 FQNNGV. CDR3 length equals 16 residues. This CDR3 reads CASSLVGGVRGTEAFF. The CDR3 DNA is TGTGCCAGCAGCTTAGTGGGGGGTGTTCGAGGCACTGAAGCTTTCTTT.

V gene TRBV7-2 combines with J gene TRBJ2-7, with 9 bases matching TRBD2. Germline V gene lookup returns CDR1 SGHTA and CDR2 FQGNSA. The trim removed 4 bases at V and 4 bases at J, leaving 8 bases unmatched. The CDR3 consists of 15 residues. CDR3 protein: CASSSPGGGAYEQYF. CDR3 sequence (DNA): TGTGCCAGCAGCTCCCCAGGCGGGGGGGCTTACGAGCAGTACTTC.

The genes are TRBV28 and TRBJ1-5; no clear D gene. CDR1 and CDR2 from the germline V gene are MDHEN and SYDVKM. This CDR3 region has 14 residues. V was trimmed by 4 bases and J by 12 bases, leaving 19 bases between them. The CDR3 is CASSSIKTGSRQHF. As DNA, the CDR3 is TGTGCCAGCAGTTCCATCAAGACTGGAAGCCGCCAGCATTTT.

This clone has more than one count but fewer than ten. The sample carries other DNA sequences with the same CDR3. The V and J genes are TRBV7-2 and TRBJ1-5, with 7 bases identical to TRBD1. Germline loops: CDR1 SGHTA, CDR2 FQGNSA. The CDR3 is 15 amino acids. V was clipped by 2 bases and J by 2 bases; unmatched bases: 3. This chain's CDR3 is CASSLRTGGNQPQHF. DNA for the CDR3: TGTGCCAGCAGCTTAAGAACAGGGGGCAATCAGCCCCAGCATTTT.

The chain carries TRBV12-3 or TRBV12-4 and TRBJ1-1; no clear D. Between the trimmed V and J ends, which lost 7 bases and 5 bases, there was a span of 14 bases. This CDR3 is 13 amino acids long. CDR3 DNA sequence: TGTGCCAGCACCCGAACAGATAGGACTGAAGCTTTCTTT. This sequence encodes CASTRTDRTEAFF.

The gene calls are TRBV9 and TRBJ2-1, with a weak D call TRBD2 (6 bases). The germline CDR1 and CDR2 sequences are SGDLS and YYNGEE. This CDR3 has 15 residues. V lost 0 bases, J lost 3 bases, and 10 bases lay in between. CDR3 DNA sequence: TGTGCCAGCAGCGTAGATGGGACTCACTACAATGAGCAGTTCTTC. Amino acid sequence: CASSVDGTHYNEQFF.

The table lists this clone with a count of one. The chain combines TRBV14 with TRBJ2-7; D gene ambiguous. V lost 1 base and J lost 4, with 5 bases in between. Germline values: CDR1 SGHDN, CDR2 FVKESK. The CDR3 runs 12 residues. CDR3 DNA sequence: TGTGCCAGCAGCCAAGGCTATTACGAGCAGTACTTC. It is translated as CASSQGYYEQYF.

This rearrangement joins TRBV7-9 to TRBJ2-5, with D uncertain. Trimming took off 5 bases at V and 2 bases at J, with 9 bases between the two ends. The CDR3 extends over 13 amino acids. Germline lookup yields CDR1 SEHNR and CDR2 FQNEAQ (reference sequence). The CDR3 here is CASSRESQETQYF. CDR3 nucleotides: TGTGCCAGCAGCCGAGAGAGTCAAGAGACCCAGTACTTC.

The chain is built from TRBV19 and TRBJ2-1, with 10 nucleotides matching TRBD2. Germline assignment: CDR1 LNHDA and CDR2 SQIVND (reference sequence). The ends lost 5 bases at V and 3 bases at J; junction bases unmatched: 7. CDR3 length equals 16 residues. This CDR3 is CASSPASGGVYNEQFF. Written as DNA, the CDR3 is TGTGCCAGTAGTCCAGCAAGCGGGGGGGTCTACAATGAGCAGTTCTTC.

J is TRBJ2-2 and V is TRBV29-1, with 12 bases lining up with TRBD2. Germline V lookup: CDR1 SQVTM, CDR2 ANQGSEA. This CDR3 region has 19 residues. The J segment lost 0 bases and the V segment lost 5 bases, leaving 13 bases of the junction unmatched. CDR3 region: CSVNPVETSGGTNTGELFF. CDR3 bases: TGCAGCGTTAACCCCGTAGAGACTAGCGGGGGTACGAACACCGGGGAGCTGTTTTTT.

In this sample, this clone turned up a few times. The rearrangement joins TRBV7-9 to TRBJ1-1; D unresolved. Germline values: CDR1 SEHNR, CDR2 FQNEAQ (reference sequence). Trimming shortened V by 6 bases and J by 1 base, and 12 bases separated the two germline ends. The CDR3 sequence is 14 residues long. CDR3 in amino acids: CASSPVRENTEAFF. The CDR3 nucleotides are TGTGCCAGCAGTCCGGTGAGGGAGAACACTGAAGCTTTCTTT.

The chain couples TRBV6-1 to TRBJ1-5; possible D gene TRBD1, 5 bases. Trimming pared 3 bases from V and 5 bases from J, leaving 11 bases between. Per the germline V gene, CDR1 is MNHNS and CDR2 is SASEGT. The CDR3 is made up of 14 amino acids. CDR3 residues: CASSDGGLHQPQHF. The CDR3 DNA follows: TGTGCCAGCAGTGACGGGGGACTTCATCAGCCCCAGCATTTT.

Only one count was recorded for this clone. The chain has TRBV18 and TRBJ1-3; D gene ambiguous. The CDR3 consists of 16 residues. The germline V gene has CDR1 KGHSH and CDR2 LQKENI. Trimming pared 1 base from V and 0 bases from J, leaving 10 bases between. The CDR3, as DNA: TGTGCCAGCTCACCACAGATGATGAGCTCTGGAAACACCATATATTTT. It is translated as CASSPQMMSSGNTIYF.